Included here is one T cell receptor beta chain sequence, with context. The study recruited people aged roughly 18 to 95 years across about 25 US areas. This sample was included in a study of blood T cell repertoires in COVID-19. As for the study in general: Resolution of symptoms, clearance, or two negative PCRs was present in recovered Cohort 3 donors. Sample material is recorded as cDNA or gDNA derived from T cells, B-cell-depleted T cells, or PBMCs.

Using immunoSEQ multiplex PCR, the repertoire was profiled, and TCRdb retains in-frame clones only, with some absent. The sample consists of roughly 340,000 clones, approximately 89% of them appearing once. The CDR3 length is 16 residues. Germline lookup yields CDR1 LGHDT and CDR2 YNNKEL (reference sequence). V lost 4 bases and J lost 0, with 16 bases in between. The clonotype originates from a man in his forties in a cohort exposed to, infected with or recovered from COVID-19 (not recorded which). Input material: PBMCs or T cells enriched from blood (not recorded which). V gene TRBV3-1 (or the pseudogene TRBV3-2) combines with J gene TRBJ2-7; D perhaps matches TRBD2 (5 bases). This chain's CDR3 is CASSRGVNPGSYEQYF. CDR3 bases: TGTGCCAGCAGCCGGGGAGTTAACCCCGGCTCCTACGAGCAGTACTTC.